This TCR beta chain was retrieved from a study of low-dose radiotherapy and immunotherapy resistance in tumors. For the study at large: With fractions of 0.5 Gy given every 2 weeks, Cohort 1 accumulated a total of 6.5 Gy. On an every-two-weeks schedule, patients received intravenous nivolumab 240 mg, along with ipilimumab 1 mg/kg every six weeks.

With TRAV- and TRBV-specific primers, first-strand cDNA was made, covering the alpha and beta chains. Amplification of TCRs used a constant-region primer and V-primer adapter for roughly 18 PCR cycles. TCRdb processed the reads anew with MiXCR; each CDR3 protein has one entry. The sample has some 71,000 distinct CDR3 sequences, about a third seen once. The time point is: before trial treatment. Along with nivolumab and ipilimumab, donors received aspirin, low-dose cyclophosphamide and low-dose radiotherapy. The input for sequencing was PBMCs, taken before treatment. The sequence came from a female donor with ovarian cancer.

CDR3 bases: TGTGCCAGCAGTTTCTGGACTAGCGGGAGTAATGAGCAGTTCTTC. Protein sequence: CASSFWTSGSNEQFF. The chain combines TRBV27 with TRBJ2-1, with 13 bases identical to TRBD2. V dropped 3 bases and J dropped 7; count of bases not matched to a gene: 3. The germline V gene has CDR1 MNHEY and CDR2 SMNVEV (reference sequence). CDR3 length: 15 residues.